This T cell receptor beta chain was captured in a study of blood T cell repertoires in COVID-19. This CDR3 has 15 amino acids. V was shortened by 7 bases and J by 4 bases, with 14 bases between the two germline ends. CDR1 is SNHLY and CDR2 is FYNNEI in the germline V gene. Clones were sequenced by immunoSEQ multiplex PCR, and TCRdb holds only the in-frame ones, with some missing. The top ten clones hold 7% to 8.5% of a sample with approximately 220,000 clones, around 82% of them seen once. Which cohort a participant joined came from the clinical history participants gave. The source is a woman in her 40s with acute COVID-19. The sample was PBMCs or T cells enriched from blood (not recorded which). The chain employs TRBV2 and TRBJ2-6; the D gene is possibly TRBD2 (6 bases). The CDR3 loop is CASNKGTSGANVLTF. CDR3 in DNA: TGTGCCAGCAACAAAGGGACTTCAGGGGCCAACGTCCTGACTTTC.